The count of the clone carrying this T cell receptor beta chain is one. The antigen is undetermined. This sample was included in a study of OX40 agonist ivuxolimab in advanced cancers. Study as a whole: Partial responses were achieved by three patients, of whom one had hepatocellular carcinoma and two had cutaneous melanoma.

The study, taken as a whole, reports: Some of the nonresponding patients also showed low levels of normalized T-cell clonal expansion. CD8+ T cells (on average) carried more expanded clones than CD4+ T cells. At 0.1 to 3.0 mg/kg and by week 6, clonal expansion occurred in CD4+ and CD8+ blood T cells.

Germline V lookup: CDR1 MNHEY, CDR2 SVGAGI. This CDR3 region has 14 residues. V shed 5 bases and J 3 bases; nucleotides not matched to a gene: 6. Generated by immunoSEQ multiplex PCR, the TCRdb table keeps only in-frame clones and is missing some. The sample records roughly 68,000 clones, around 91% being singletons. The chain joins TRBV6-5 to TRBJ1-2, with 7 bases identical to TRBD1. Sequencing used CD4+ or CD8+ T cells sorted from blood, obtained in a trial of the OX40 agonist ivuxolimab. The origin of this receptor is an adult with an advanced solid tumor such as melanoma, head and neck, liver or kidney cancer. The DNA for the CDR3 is TGTGCCAGCAGTGGCCCCGGGACAGACTATGGCTACACCTTC. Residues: CASSGPGTDYGYTF.